The rows below give T cell receptor beta chains drawn from one sample of a study of PD-L1 blockade in urothelial cancer. Assay: immunoSEQ multiplex PCR; the TCRdb copy retains only in-frame clones and omits some. The sample lists about 48,000 clones, around 80% occurring once. The sequences come from PBMCs, collected around atezolizumab (anti-PD-L1) treatment. These TCRs come from a man in his 70s with urothelial cancer. Both conserved end residues are part of each CDR3. The D gene is left open where the match is weak. Rows may omit the clone size; those that give it use once, few, many or a size class.

TRBV7-9	few	TRBD1	TRBJ1-5	TGTGCCAGCAGCTTAACAGGGGAAGGCAATCAGCCCCAGCATTTT	CASSLTGEGNQPQHF
TRBV6-1	once	.	TRBJ2-7	TGTGCCAGCAGTGGCGGGGCGGGGTACGAGCAGTACTTC	CASSGGAGYEQYF
TRBV9	.	TRBD2	TRBJ2-7	TGTGCCAGCAGCCCCGGACTAGCGGGAGTTCTCGAGCAGTACTTC	CASSPGLAGVLEQYF
TRBV5-1	.	.	TRBJ2-5	TGCGCCAGCAGCTTGTGGGCAGGGCAGGGAACCCAGTACTTC	CASSLWAGQGTQYF
TRBV19	.	.	TRBJ2-5	TGTGCCAGTAGTAGCCGGGACATAGAGACCCAGTACTTC	CASSSRDIETQYF
TRBV5-4	.	TRBD1	TRBJ2-7	TGTGCCAGCAGCCCGGCCGGGACAGGGGGCTACGAGCAGTACTTC	CASSPAGTGGYEQYF
TRBV5-1	.	.	TRBJ2-1	TGCGCCAGCAGCACTGCTCAGGGGTCCTACAATGAGCAGTTCTTC	CASSTAQGSYNEQFF
TRBV27	.	.	TRBJ1-4	TGTGCCAGCAGTTTCTCTTACAGTGCAACTAATGAAAAACTGTTTTTT	CASSFSYSATNEKLFF
TRBV9	.	.	TRBJ2-1	TGTGCCAGCAGCGGGAGGATCTACAATGAGCAGTTCTTC	CASSGRIYNEQFF
TRBV28	.	TRBD2	TRBJ2-5	TGTGCCAGCAGAAGCCCCGGGACTAGCGTGGAGACCCAGTACTTC	CASRSPGTSVETQYF
TRBV7-9	.	TRBD1	TRBJ1-1	TGTGCCAGCAGCTCCGGGACAGGTACTGAAGCTTTCTTT	CASSSGTGTEAFF
TRBV15	.	.	TRBJ1-1	TGTGCCACCAGCAGAGATCTGCGGGCACAAGCTTTCTTT	CATSRDLRAQAFF
TRBV2	.	.	TRBJ1-1	TGTGCCAGCAGTGCCCTCAGGGTGATGAACACTGAAGCTTTCTTT	CASSALRVMNTEAFF
TRBV7-8	.	.	TRBJ2-6	TGTGCCAGCAGCTCCAGACAGGCCCCGAGGGCCAACGTCCTGACTTTC	CASSSRQAPRANVLTF
TRBV5-1	.	.	TRBJ2-1	TGCGCCAGCACGGGGACGACAGGATACAATGAGCAGTTCTTC	CASTGTTGYNEQFF
TRBV19	.	.	TRBJ2-7	TGTGCCAGTAGTATAGCGGACAGCACCTACGAGCAGTACTTC	CASSIADSTYEQYF
TRBV19	once	.	TRBJ2-1	TGTGCCAGTCTGGACTACTACAATGAGCAGTTCTTC	CASLDYYNEQFF
TRBV23-1	.	TRBD1	TRBJ1-4	TGCGCCAGCAGGATAGAGGGGACAGGGGATCTAAAACTGTTTTTT	CASRIEGTGDLKLFF
TRBV11-2	once	.	TRBJ2-7	TGTGCCAGCAGCTTAGATTCTTCCGGGTCCCACGAGCAGTACTTC	CASSLDSSGSHEQYF
TRBV30	.	.	TRBJ2-4	TGTGCCTGGAGTGCGGGGGAGTTAGCCAAAAACATTCAGTACTTC	CAWSAGELAKNIQYF
TRBV5-1	.	TRBD1	TRBJ2-1	TGCGCCAGCAGCAAACTGTCCGGGACAGCTTACAATGAGCAGTTCTTC	CASSKLSGTAYNEQFF
TRBV27	few	.	TRBJ1-1	TGTGCCAGCAGTCCCTCGACTGGGACTGAAGCTTTCTTT	CASSPSTGTEAFF
TRBV28	.	TRBD1	TRBJ2-1	TGTGCCAGCAGTCTTCCGGGACAGTCTTACAATGAGCAGTTCTTC	CASSLPGQSYNEQFF
TRBV6-1	.	TRBD1	TRBJ1-2	TGTGCCAGCAGCGACAGGGATCACTATGGCTACACCTTC	CASSDRDHYGYTF
TRBV2	.	TRBD2	TRBJ2-5	TGTGCCAGCAGTGTGCTAGCGGGAGGACAAGAGACCCAGTACTTC	CASSVLAGGQETQYF
TRBV30	once	TRBD1	TRBJ2-2	TGTGCCTGGAGGTATGGGGACAGGGACACCGGGGAGCTGTTTTTT	CAWRYGDRDTGELFF
TRBV19	few	.	TRBJ1-2	TGTGCCAGTAGAACAGACAGATACTATGGCTACACCTTC	CASRTDRYYGYTF
TRBV5-1	.	.	TRBJ2-1	TGCGCCAGCAGCATCGCAGGGGGACTAGTTATGGATGAGCAGTTCTTC	CASSIAGGLVMDEQFF
TRBV4-1	.	TRBD1	TRBJ2-1	TGCGCCAGCAGCCTCCGGGACAGGGGGTGGAATGAGCAGTTCTTC	CASSLRDRGWNEQFF
TRBV9	.	.	TRBJ1-5	TGTGCCAGCAGCCCAACGGGAGAAGGCAATCAGCCCCAGCATTTT	CASSPTGEGNQPQHF
TRBV30	.	.	TRBJ1-4	TGTGCCTGGAGTGGGCGACAGGCTAATGAAAAACTGTTTTTT	CAWSGRQANEKLFF
TRBV19	once	TRBD2	TRBJ2-1	TGTGCCAGTACTCTCAGCGGGAGCTCCTACAATGAGCAGTTCTTC	CASTLSGSSYNEQFF
TRBV10-3	once	.	TRBJ2-1	TGTGCCATCAGTGAGTCGGGAAAGGCCACAGGGGAGCAGTTCTTC	CAISESGKATGEQFF
TRBV6-6	.	TRBD1	TRBJ2-3	TGTGCCAGCACCTCAGGCGACAGGGGGGCAACAGATACGCAGTATTTT	CASTSGDRGATDTQYF
TRBV28	.	.	TRBJ2-3	TGTGCCAGCAGTTTATGGGGGGAGGGCACAGATACGCAGTATTTT	CASSLWGEGTDTQYF
TRBV2	.	.	TRBJ2-3	TGTGCCGGCCAGGGCGGGGTCACAGATACGCAGTATTTT	CAGQGGVTDTQYF
TRBV2	.	.	TRBJ1-4	TGTGCCAGCAGTCCCGACCTGAGGGAAAAACTGTTTTTT	CASSPDLREKLFF
TRBV30	.	.	TRBJ2-1	TGTGCCGGAAGCGATTACAATGAGCAGTTCTTC	CAGSDYNEQFF
TRBV29-1	.	.	TRBJ2-5	TGCAGCGTATACGAACACAGGGCCGCCAGGGAGACCCAGTACTTC	CSVYEHRAARETQYF
TRBV19	.	TRBD1	TRBJ1-4	TGTGCCAGTAGTATACGACAGGGCGGAGAAAAACTGTTTTTT	CASSIRQGGEKLFF
TRBV2	.	.	TRBJ1-5	TGTGCCAGCGGAGGTGGGGAAAACGGCAATCAGCCCCAGCATTTT	CASGGGENGNQPQHF
TRBV6-6	once	TRBD1	TRBJ1-1	TGTGCCAGCAGTCGGCTGACAGGGGTCGGGGCTTTCTTT	CASSRLTGVGAFF
TRBV5-1	.	TRBD2	TRBJ2-3	TGCGCCAGCAGCTCTTCTGCGGGAGGAGAAGATACGCAGTATTTT	CASSSSAGGEDTQYF
TRBV30	.	TRBD1	TRBJ1-2	TGTGCCTTCGACAGGGGCGGTGGCTACACCTTC	CAFDRGGGYTF
TRBV30	.	TRBD1	TRBJ1-5	TGTGCCTGGAGTAGGGGACAGGTGAATCAGCCCCAGCATTTT	CAWSRGQVNQPQHF
TRBV5-4	.	TRBD2	TRBJ2-1	TGTGCCAGCAGCGGGGGACTAGCGGGAGTTAATGAGCAGTTCTTC	CASSGGLAGVNEQFF
TRBV19	.	TRBD2	TRBJ2-4	TGTGCCAGTAGTATAGTCCGGGGGGGTCGAGCCAAAAACATTCAGTACTTC	CASSIVRGGRAKNIQYF
TRBV19	.	TRBD1	TRBJ1-5	TGTGCCAGTAGTATAGATGCCGGGACAGCCTGGAATCAGCCCCAGCATTTT	CASSIDAGTAWNQPQHF
TRBV19	.	TRBD1	TRBJ1-5	TGTGCCAGTAGTATCGGGACAGGGGTCAATCAGCCCCAGCATTTT	CASSIGTGVNQPQHF
TRBV28	.	.	TRBJ1-2	TGTGCCAGCAGTCCCCTCCGGGGGGGTGGCTCACTTTTGACGGCCTATGGCTACACCTTC	CASSPLRGGGSLLTAYGYTF
TRBV5-1	.	.	TRBJ2-7	TGCGCCAGCAGCTTACGGACTGCCACCTACGAGCAGTACTTC	CASSLRTATYEQYF
TRBV2	.	TRBD2	TRBJ2-7	TGTGCCAGCATCCTAGCGGGAGACTACGAGCAGTACTTC	CASILAGDYEQYF
TRBV10-3	.	.	TRBJ1-4	TGTGCCATCAGTGACAGGGGTCTTAATGAAAAACTGTTTTTT	CAISDRGLNEKLFF
TRBV30	.	.	TRBJ1-5	TGTGCCTGGAGTTCCGAGGGCGGCAATCAGCCCCAGCATTTT	CAWSSEGGNQPQHF
TRBV6-1	.	.	TRBJ2-5	TGTGCCAGCAGTGAAGCGACGTACAGCCAAGAGACCCAGTACTTC	CASSEATYSQETQYF
TRBV2	.	.	TRBJ2-7	TGTGCCAGCAGGAGACAGGCCCGACCCTACGAGCAGTACTTC	CASRRQARPYEQYF
TRBV7-8	.	.	TRBJ2-7	TGTGCCAGCAGCTCGATGGGGGTTAGGGAGGACGAGCAGTACTTC	CASSSMGVREDEQYF
TRBV2	.	.	TRBJ2-3	TGTGCCAGCAGTCCCGGGACAAGCACAGATACGCAGTATTTT	CASSPGTSTDTQYF
TRBV30	.	.	TRBJ2-7	TGTGCCTGGACTCCAGGGGGACTAGACGGATCCTACGAGCAGTACTTC	CAWTPGGLDGSYEQYF
TRBV7-9	once	TRBD2	TRBJ2-1	TGTGCCAGCAGCCCACCTTACCGACTAGCGGGAGCCAATGAGCAGTTCTTC	CASSPPYRLAGANEQFF